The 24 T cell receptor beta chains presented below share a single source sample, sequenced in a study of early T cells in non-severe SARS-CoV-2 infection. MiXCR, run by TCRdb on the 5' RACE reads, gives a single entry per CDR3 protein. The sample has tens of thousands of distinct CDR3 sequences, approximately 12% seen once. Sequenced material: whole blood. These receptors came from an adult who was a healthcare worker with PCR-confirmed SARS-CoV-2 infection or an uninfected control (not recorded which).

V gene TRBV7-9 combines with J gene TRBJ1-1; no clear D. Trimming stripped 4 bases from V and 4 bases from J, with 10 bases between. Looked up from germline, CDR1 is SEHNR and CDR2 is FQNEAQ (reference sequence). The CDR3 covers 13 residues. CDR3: CASSSGSFTEAFF. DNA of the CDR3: TGTGCCAGCAGCTCTGGCAGTTTCACTGAAGCTTTCTTT.

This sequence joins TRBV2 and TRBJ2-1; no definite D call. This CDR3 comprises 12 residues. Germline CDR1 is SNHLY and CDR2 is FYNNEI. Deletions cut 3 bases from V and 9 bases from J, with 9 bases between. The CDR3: CASSEGFVEQFF. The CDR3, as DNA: TGTGCCAGCAGTGAGGGGTTTGTTGAGCAGTTCTTC.

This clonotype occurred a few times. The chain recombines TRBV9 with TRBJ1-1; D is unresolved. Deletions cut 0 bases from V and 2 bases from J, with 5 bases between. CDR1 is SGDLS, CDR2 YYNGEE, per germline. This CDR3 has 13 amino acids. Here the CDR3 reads CASSVVINTEAFF. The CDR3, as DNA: TGTGCCAGCAGCGTAGTCATAAACACTGAAGCTTTCTTT.

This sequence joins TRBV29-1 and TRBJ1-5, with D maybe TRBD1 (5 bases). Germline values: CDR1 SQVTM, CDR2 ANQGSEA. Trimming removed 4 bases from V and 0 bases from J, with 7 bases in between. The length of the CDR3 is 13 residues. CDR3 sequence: CSVGRDSNQPQHF. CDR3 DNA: TGCAGCGTTGGCAGGGATAGCAATCAGCCCCAGCATTTT.

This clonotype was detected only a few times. The CDR3 DNA follows: TGTGCCAGCAGCGTCGACGGGGCGGATGAGCAGTTCTTC. Its protein product is CASSVDGADEQFF. This chain links TRBV9 with TRBJ2-1; either TRBD1 or TRBD2 may fit D (5 bases each). Trimming cost V 2 bases and J 8 bases, with 11 bases left between them. The germline CDR1 and CDR2 sequences are SGDLS and YYNGEE. The CDR3 extends over 13 amino acids.

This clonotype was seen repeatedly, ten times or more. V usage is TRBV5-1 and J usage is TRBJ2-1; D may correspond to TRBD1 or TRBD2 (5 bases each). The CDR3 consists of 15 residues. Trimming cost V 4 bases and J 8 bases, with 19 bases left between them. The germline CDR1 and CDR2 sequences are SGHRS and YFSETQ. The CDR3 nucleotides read TGCGCCAGCAGCAAACTAGTGGGGGAAAGGCATGAGCAGTTCTTC. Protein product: CASSKLVGERHEQFF. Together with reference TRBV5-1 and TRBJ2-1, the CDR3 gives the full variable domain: KAGVTQTPRYLIKTRGQQVTLSCSPISGHRSVSWYQQTPGQGLQFLFEYFSETQRNKGNFPGRFSGRQFSNSRSEMNVSTLELGDSALYLCASSKLVGERHEQFFGPGTRLTVL.

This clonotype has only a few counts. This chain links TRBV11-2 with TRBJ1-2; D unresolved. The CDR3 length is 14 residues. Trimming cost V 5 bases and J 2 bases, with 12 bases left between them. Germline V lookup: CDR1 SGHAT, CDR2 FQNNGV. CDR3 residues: CASSLRTGNYGYTF. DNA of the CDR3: TGTGCCAGCAGCCTCAGGACTGGCAACTATGGCTACACCTTC.

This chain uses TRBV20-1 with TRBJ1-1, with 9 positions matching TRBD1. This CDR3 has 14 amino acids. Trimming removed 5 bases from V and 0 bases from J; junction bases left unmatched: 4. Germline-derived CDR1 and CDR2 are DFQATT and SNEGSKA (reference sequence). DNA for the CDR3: TGCAGTGCTTCGAGACAGGGGGTGAACACTGAAGCTTTCTTT. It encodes CSASRQGVNTEAFF.

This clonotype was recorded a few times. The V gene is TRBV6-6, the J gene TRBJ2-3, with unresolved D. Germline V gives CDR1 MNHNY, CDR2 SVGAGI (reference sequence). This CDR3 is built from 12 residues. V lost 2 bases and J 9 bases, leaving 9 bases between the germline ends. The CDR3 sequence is CASSYGSTTQYF. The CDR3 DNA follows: TGTGCCAGCAGTTACGGGTCAACAACGCAGTATTTT.

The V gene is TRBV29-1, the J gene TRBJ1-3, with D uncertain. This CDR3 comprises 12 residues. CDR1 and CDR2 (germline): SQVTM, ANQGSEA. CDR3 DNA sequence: TGCAGTGCCTGGCCTGGAGGAAACACCATATATTTT. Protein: CSAWPGGNTIYF.

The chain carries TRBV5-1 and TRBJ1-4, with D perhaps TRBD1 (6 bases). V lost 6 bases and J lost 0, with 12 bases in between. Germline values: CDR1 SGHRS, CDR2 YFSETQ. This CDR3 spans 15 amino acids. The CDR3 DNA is TGCGCCAGCACCCTCTCAGGGGCAACTAATGAAAAACTGTTTTTT. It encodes CASTLSGATNEKLFF.

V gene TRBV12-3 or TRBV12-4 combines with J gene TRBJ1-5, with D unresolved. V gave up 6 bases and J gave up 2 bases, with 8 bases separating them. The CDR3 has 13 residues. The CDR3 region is CASRPQGNQPQHF. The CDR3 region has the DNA TGTGCCAGCAGGCCCCAGGGCAATCAGCCCCAGCATTTT.

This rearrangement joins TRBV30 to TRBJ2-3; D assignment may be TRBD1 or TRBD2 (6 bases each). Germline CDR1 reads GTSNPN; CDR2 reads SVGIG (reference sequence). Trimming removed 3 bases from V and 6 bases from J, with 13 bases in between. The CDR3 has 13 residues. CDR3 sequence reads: CAWRQGLPDTQYF. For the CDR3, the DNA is TGTGCCTGGAGACAGGGACTTCCCGATACGCAGTATTTT.

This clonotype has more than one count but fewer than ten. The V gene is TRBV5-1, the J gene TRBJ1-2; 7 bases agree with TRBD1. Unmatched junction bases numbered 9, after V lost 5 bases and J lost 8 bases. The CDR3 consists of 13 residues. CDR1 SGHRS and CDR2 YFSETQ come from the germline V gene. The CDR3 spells CASSYTGEKGYTF. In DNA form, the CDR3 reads TGCGCCAGCAGTTATACAGGGGAGAAAGGCTACACCTTC.

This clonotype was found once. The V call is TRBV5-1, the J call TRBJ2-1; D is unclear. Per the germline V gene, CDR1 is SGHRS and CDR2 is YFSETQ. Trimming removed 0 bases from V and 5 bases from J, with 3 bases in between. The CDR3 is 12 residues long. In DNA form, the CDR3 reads TGCGCCAGCAGCTTGGCGAACAATGAGCAGTTCTTC. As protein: CASSLANNEQFF.

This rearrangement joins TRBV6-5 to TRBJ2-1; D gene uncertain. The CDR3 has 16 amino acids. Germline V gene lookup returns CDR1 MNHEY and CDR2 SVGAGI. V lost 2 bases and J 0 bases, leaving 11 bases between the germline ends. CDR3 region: CASSYDGLSSYNEQFF. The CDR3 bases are TGTGCCAGCAGTTACGACGGCCTCAGCTCCTACAATGAGCAGTTCTTC.

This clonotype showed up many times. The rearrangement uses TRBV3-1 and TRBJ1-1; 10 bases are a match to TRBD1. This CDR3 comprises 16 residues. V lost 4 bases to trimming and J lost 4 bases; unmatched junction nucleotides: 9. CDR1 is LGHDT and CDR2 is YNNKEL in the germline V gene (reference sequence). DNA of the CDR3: TGTGCCAGCAGCCTAGGACAGGGGGGAAGAGCCACTGAAGCTTTCTTT. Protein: CASSLGQGGRATEAFF. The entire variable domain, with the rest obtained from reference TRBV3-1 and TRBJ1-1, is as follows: DTAVSQTPKYLVTQMGNDKSIKCEQNLGHDTMYWYKQDSKKFLKIMFSYNNKELIINETVPNRFSPKSPDKAHLNLHINSLELGDSAVYFCASSLGQGGRATEAFFGQGTRLTVV.

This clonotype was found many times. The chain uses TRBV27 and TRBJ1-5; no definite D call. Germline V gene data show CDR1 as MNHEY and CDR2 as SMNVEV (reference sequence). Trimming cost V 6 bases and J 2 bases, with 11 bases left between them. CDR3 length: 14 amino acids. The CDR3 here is CASSRGGGNQPQHF. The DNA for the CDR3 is TGTGCCAGCAGCAGAGGCGGTGGCAATCAGCCCCAGCATTTT.

The CDR3 sequence: CACTSGQSYEQYF. The CDR3 DNA follows: TGTGCCTGCACTTCGGGACAGTCCTACGAGCAGTACTTC. This rearrangement joins TRBV30 to TRBJ2-7; 7 positions agree with TRBD1. CDR1 and CDR2 from the germline V gene are GTSNPN and SVGIG (reference sequence). After removal of 6 bases from V and 1 base from J, the junction contained 6 bases not matched to a gene. The CDR3 totals 13 residues. Using reference TRBV30 and TRBJ2-7 for the parts outside the CDR3, the full variable domain is SQTIHQWPATLVQPVGSPLSLECTVEGTSNPNLYWYRQAAGRGLQLLFYSVGIGQISSEVPQNLSASRPQDRQFILSSKKLLLSDSGFYLCACTSGQSYEQYFGPGTRLTVT.

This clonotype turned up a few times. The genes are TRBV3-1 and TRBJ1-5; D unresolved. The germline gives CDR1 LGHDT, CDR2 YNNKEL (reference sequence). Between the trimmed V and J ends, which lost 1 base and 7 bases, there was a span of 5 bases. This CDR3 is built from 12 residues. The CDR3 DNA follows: TGTGCCAGCAGCCAAGGTATGCAGCCCCAGCATTTT. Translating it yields CASSQGMQPQHF.

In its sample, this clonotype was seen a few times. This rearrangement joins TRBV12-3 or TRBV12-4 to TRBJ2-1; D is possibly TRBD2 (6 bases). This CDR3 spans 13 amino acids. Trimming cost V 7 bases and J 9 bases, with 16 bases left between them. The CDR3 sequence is CASTFAGFFEQFF. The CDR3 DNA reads TGTGCCAGCACCTTTGCGGGATTTTTTGAGCAGTTCTTC.

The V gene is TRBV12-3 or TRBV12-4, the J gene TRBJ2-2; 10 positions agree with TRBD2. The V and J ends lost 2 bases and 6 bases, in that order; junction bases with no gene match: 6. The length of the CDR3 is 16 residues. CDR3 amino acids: CASSLTSGEGAGELFF. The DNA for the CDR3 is TGTGCCAGCAGTTTAACTAGCGGGGAGGGTGCCGGGGAGCTGTTTTTT.

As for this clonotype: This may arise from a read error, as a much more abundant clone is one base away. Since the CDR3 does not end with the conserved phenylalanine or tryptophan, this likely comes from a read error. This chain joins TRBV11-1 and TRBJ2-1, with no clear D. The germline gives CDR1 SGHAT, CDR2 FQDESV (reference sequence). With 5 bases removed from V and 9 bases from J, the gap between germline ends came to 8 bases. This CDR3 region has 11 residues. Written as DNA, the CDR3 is TGTGCCAGCAGCAACAACCCTGAGCAGTTCTCC. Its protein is CASSNNPEQFS.

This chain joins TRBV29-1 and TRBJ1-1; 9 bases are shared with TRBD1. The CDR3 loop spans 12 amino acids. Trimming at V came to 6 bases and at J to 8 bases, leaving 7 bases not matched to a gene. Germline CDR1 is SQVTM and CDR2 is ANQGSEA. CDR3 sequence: CSVTDRGREAFF. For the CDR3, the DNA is TGCAGCGTGACGGACAGGGGAAGGGAAGCTTTCTTT.